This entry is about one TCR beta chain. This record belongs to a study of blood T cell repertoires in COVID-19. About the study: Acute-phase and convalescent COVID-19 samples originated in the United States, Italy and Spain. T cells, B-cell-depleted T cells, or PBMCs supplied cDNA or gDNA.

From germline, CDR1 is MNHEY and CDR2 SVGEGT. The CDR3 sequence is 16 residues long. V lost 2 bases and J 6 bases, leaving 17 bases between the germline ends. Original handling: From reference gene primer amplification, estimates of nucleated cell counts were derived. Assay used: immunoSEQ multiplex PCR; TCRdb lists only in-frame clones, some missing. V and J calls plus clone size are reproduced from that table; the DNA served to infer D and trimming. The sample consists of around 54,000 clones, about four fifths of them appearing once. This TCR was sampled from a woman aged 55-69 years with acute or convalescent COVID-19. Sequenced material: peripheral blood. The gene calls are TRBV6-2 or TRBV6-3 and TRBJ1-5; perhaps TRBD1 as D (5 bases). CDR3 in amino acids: CASSYRGLLAGQPQHF. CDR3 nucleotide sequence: TGTGCCAGCAGTTACCGGGGGTTGCTTGCGGGTCAGCCCCAGCATTTT.